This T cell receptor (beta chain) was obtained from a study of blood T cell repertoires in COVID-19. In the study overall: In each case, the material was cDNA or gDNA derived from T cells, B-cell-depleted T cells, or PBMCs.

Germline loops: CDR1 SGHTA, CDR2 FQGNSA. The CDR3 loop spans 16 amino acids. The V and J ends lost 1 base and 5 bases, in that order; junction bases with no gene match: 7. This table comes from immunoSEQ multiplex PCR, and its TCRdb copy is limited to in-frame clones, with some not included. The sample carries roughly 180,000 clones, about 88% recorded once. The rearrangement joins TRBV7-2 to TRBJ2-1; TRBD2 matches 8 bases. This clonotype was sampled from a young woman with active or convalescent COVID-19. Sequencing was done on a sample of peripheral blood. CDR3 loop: CASSLVITSGNNEQFF. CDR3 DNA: TGTGCCAGCAGCTTAGTCATAACTAGCGGCAACAATGAGCAGTTCTTC.